Detailed here is one T cell receptor beta chain. Its antigen is as yet unknown. Through a sample-barcoded 5' primer and a J-beta primer mix, a second PCR was run for about 6 to 11 cycles. MiXCR was run by TCRdb on the 5' RACE reads, yielding one entry per CDR3 protein. This table holds 1.5 million to 1.8 million distinct CDR3 sequences, less than 45% found once. This entry is derived from a study of blood T cells in healthy people across ages. Germline trimming cut 2 bases from V and 0 bases from J; bases unmatched to any gene: 7. The length of the CDR3 is 18 residues. The germline CDR1 and CDR2 sequences are SGDLS and YYNGEE. Study-wide results and limits: Per-million-T-cell TCR beta diversity fell roughly linearly with age. In long-lived donors, naive CD4+ cell counts and diversity exceeded those of aged donors.

The sequenced material came from blood. V is TRBV9 and J is TRBJ2-7; 14 bases match TRBD2. The TCR comes from a woman aged 18-29 years in good health. The CDR3 sequence is CASSVGTSGGPSSYEQYF. The CDR3 nucleotides are TGTGCCAGCAGCGTCGGGACTAGCGGGGGACCGAGCTCCTACGAGCAGTACTTC.